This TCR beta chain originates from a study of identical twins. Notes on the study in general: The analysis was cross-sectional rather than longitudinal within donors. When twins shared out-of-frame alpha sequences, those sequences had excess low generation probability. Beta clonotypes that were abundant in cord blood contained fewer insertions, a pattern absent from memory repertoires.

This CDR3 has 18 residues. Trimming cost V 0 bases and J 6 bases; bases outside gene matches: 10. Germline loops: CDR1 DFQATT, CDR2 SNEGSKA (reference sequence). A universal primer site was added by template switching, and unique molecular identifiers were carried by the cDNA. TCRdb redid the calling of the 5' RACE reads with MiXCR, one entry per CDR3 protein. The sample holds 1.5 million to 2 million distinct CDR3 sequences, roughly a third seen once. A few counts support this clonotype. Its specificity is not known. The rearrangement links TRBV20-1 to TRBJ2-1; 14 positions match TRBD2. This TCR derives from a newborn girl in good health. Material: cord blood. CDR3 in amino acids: CSARDDRIGTSGSNEQFF. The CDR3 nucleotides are TGCAGTGCTAGAGATGACCGAATCGGGACTAGCGGGAGCAATGAGCAGTTCTTC.